The following is a T cell receptor (beta chain) sequence with its context. This clonotype has only a few counts. This clone's antigen is unknown. No per-base quality is available; no much larger clone lies one base away. The 39 donors, aged about 6 to 90 years, were systemically healthy Caucasian individuals from Russia. Ten milliliters of peripheral blood were drawn from each donor into EDTA-treated Vacutainer tubes. Ficoll-Paque density-gradient centrifugation was used to isolate PBMCs, with at least 6 million obtained per sample. Trizol reagent was used to extract total RNA from the PBMCs, yielding at least 6 micrograms per sample. The percentages of naive CD45RAhigh/CD27high T cells were determined by flow cytometry on a PBMC aliquot from every donor. The data derive from a study of blood T cells in healthy people across ages (dated by TCRdb to the mid-2010s). In the study overall: In model experiments, template switching captured roughly one uniquely barcoded TCR beta cDNA molecule for every two T cells. The study measured age-related changes in TCR beta repertoire diversity using deep sequencing normalized with unique cDNA molecular identifiers. Donors were grouped into four age groups: young (average approximately 16 years), middle-aged (roughly 37), aged (around 60) and long-lived (roughly 80). To avoid experimental bias, donors of different ages were distributed randomly across sequencing lanes. Using the same blood draw, the study looked at two additional independent replicas of 1 million unique cDNA reads for two donors, one aged 18 to 30 and the other aged 80 or older. The research as a whole found: Compared with the aged group, more naive CD4+ T cells, fewer expanded clones and increased TCR diversity were shown by the long-lived group, suggesting age selection. Observed TCR beta diversity per million T cells fell roughly linearly with age, and a significant reduction was already apparent by age roughly 40. Because the CMV infection status of the donors was unknown, age-related changes in expanded clonotypes may potentially have been confounded. Because profiling used bulk unsorted PBMCs, naive and antigen-experienced compartments could not be compared conclusively. A strong correlation was found between observed TCR beta diversity and the percentage of naive T cells measured by flow cytometry. Estimates of total diversity based on one million sequenced T cells were considered lower bounds and underestimates.

Library construction relied on 5' RACE. This sample was sequenced with an Illumina HiSeq 2500. The second PCR ran for roughly 6 to 11 cycles and used a J-beta primer mix along with a sample-barcoded 5' primer. A unique molecular identifier was introduced onto each TCR beta cDNA molecule by a template-switch 5' adaptor carrying 12 random nucleotides. Each sample yielded at least 2.5 million CDR3-containing paired-end reads. First-strand cDNA was synthesized from all RNA with the Mint cDNA synthesis kit, primed by a TRBC-specific oligonucleotide. Following uracil-DNA glycosylase treatment, all cDNA underwent a first 18-cycle PCR with the universal primers M1SS and BC2_uni_R. As for the original processing: Each sample was normalized by randomly selecting 1 million high-quality reads, each carrying a distinct molecular identifier. Reads with shared molecular identifiers were discarded instead of being binned into consensus sequences. MiTCR, run with a Q25 quality threshold and the strictest error-elimination algorithm, handled CDR3 identification, clonotype clustering and error correction. A nonparametric unseen species model with Euler transformation was used to estimate lower-bound total TCR beta diversity. The public sequencing data were trimmed at Q25 with fastp and processed into clonotypes with MiXCR by TCRdb, which kept only in-frame beta chains. When rows share a CDR3 protein, they turn into one entry using the most common DNA and genes. TCRdb, not the original authors, processed these V and J calls. The table for this sample lists roughly 640,000 distinct CDR3 sequences; 25% to 30% of them were counted only once. The ten largest clones represent 15% to 19% of the sample.

CDR1 and CDR2 were assigned from the germline V gene as SNHLY and FYNNEI. The germline ends are 12 bases apart after V is trimmed by 6 bases and J by 1 base. The CDR3 holds 14 amino acids from the cysteine to the phenylalanine. Only CDR3 DNA is held: 42 bases, read in frame from base 1. The rearranged chain carries TRBV2 and TRBJ2-5; the D gene could be TRBD1 or TRBD2, each one agreeing over 5 bases. This receptor was taken from a woman of 80 years or more in good health. Sequencing was done on a sample of blood. The CDR3 reads CASRFYGGQETQYF. The nucleotide sequence is TGTGCCAGCAGGTTTTATGGGGGCCAAGAGACCCAGTACTTC.